This T cell receptor beta chain comes out of a study of blood T cells in healthy people across ages. The CDR3 length is 15 residues. The germline gives CDR1 DFQATT, CDR2 SNEGSKA (reference sequence). The trim removed 1 base at V and 4 bases at J, leaving 6 bases unmatched. Next came a second PCR, run for 7 to 11 cycles, which used a sample-barcoded 5' primer along with a J-beta primer mix. TCRdb called the 5' RACE reads again in MiXCR, with one record for every CDR3 protein. Of around 1.7 million distinct CDR3 sequences in the sample, about 28% are singletons; the top ten hold 7.7%. Sequencing was carried out using blood. The clonotype comes from a woman in her thirties in good health. The J gene is TRBJ1-5, the V gene TRBV20-1; 8 bases fit TRBD1. The CDR3 loop reads CSARGGNRGNQPQHF. The CDR3 DNA is TGCAGTGCTAGAGGGGGAAACAGGGGGAATCAGCCCCAGCATTTT.